This record covers a single TCR beta chain. As yet, its antigen is unknown. These data originate in a study of cytomegalovirus exposure and HLA in healthy donors. Findings of the study overall: A later analysis showed that HLA-associated TCR beta chains had undergone more clonal expansion than equally common others.

The CDR3 has 11 amino acids. The V gene's germline CDR1 is SGHAT and CDR2 FQNNGV. The germline V and J ends were trimmed by 4 bases and 3 bases, with 3 bases remaining between them. The PCR was carried out with 60 Vbeta primers and 13 Jbeta primers. Data came from immunoSEQ multiplex PCR; TCRdb stores just in-frame clones and leaves some out. Found here are approximately 35,000 clones, roughly 88% of them singletons; the top ten hold 3.6%. Source material: PBMCs. The chain is built from TRBV11-2 and TRBJ1-2; no clear D gene. The sequence derives from a woman between 18 and 30 years old in good health and CMV-seronegative. The CDR3 nucleotides read TGTGCCAGCAGCTCATACTATGGCTACACCTTC. Translation gives CASSSYYGYTF.